This T cell receptor beta chain is from a study of technical replicates of blood from several donors. Here immunoSEQ multiplex PCR was the method, and the copy in TCRdb shows in-frame clones only, minus some. Of roughly 82,000 clones listed, 95% to 96% are singletons. After removal of 8 bases from V and 6 bases from J, the junction contained 7 bases not matched to a gene. The CDR3 has 12 residues. Germline CDR1 reads MNHEY; CDR2 reads SMNVEV (reference sequence). The V call is TRBV27, the J call TRBJ2-7; the match to TRBD2 covers 7 bases. Sequencing was carried out using T cells isolated from PBMCs. This TCR was sampled from a human donor in good health. CDR3 DNA sequence: TGTGCCAGCTGGACTAGAATAAGCGAGCAGTACTTC. Its protein product is CASWTRISEQYF.